Described below is a single T cell receptor beta chain sequence and its context. Antigen unknown. Peripheral blood and lesional scalp punch biopsies were taken from alopecia areata patients. Cell sorting was applied to PBMCs, and CD4+ and CD8+ T cells were collected. These data come from a study of CD8+ T cells in alopecia areata. General study points: Mice showed TCR sharing more clearly than patients did, possibly owing to HLA. In lesional scalp, particularly from alopecia totalis/universalis, clonality was higher than in normal scalp.

Extracted from the samples, RNA was reverse transcribed into cDNA to serve as the sequencing template. Produced via immunoSEQ multiplex PCR; TCRdb's table is partial and in-frame only. The data contain some 210,000 clones, 50% to 60% of them seen just once; the ten biggest clones take up around 0.44%. Germline assignment: CDR1 LNHDA and CDR2 SQIVND (reference sequence). This CDR3 region has 13 residues. V was clipped by 6 bases and J by 8 bases; unmatched bases: 5. The sequence was obtained from a human donor with alopecia areata. The specimen comprised CD4+ T cells sorted from blood, sampled at week 0. This sequence joins TRBV19 and TRBJ2-1; 9 bases align to TRBD1. CDR3 sequence (DNA): TGTGCCAGTAGATCGGGACAGGGCTATGAGCAGTTCTTC. Translated: CASRSGQGYEQFF.